A selection of T cell receptor beta chains follows, all from one sample in a study of Graves' ophthalmopathy and Graves' hyperthyroidism. TCRdb itself ran the multiplex PCR reads through MiXCR, one entry per CDR3 protein. This sample has 650,000 to 800,000 distinct CDR3 sequences, with roughly 41% found just once. The sequencing input was peripheral blood. The receptors originated from an adult man with Graves' ophthalmopathy. Both conserved end residues are part of each CDR3. The D gene is left open where the match is weak. Clone size is stated in some rows and not others, as once, few, many or a class when expanded.

CDR3 DNA	CDR3 protein	J gene	D gene	CDR3 length	V gene	clone size
TGTGCCAGCAGTTTATCAGGGGTGGCCACTGAAGCTTTCTTT	CASSLSGVATEAFF	TRBJ1-1	-	14	TRBV16	few
TGTGCCAGCAGCCCACAGGGGGCCACTGAAGCTTTCTTT	CASSPQGATEAFF	TRBJ1-1	TRBD1	13	TRBV7-9	many
TGTGCCTGGAGTGCCAGGGTCAATCAGCCCCAGCATTTT	CAWSARVNQPQHF	TRBJ1-5	-	13	TRBV30	-
TGCGCCAGCAGCCGGACAGGCCAGAACACCGGGGAGCTGTTTTTT	CASSRTGQNTGELFF	TRBJ2-2	TRBD1	15	TRBV5-1	few
TGTGCCAGCAGCCCGACTAGCGGGAGGGGCACTGAAGCTTTCTTT	CASSPTSGRGTEAFF	TRBJ1-1	-	15	TRBV7-9	-
TGTGCCAGCAGCCGAGGACAGGGGCTATACTACGAGCAGTACTTC	CASSRGQGLYYEQYF	TRBJ2-7	TRBD1	15	TRBV14	many
TGTGCCACCAGTGACTGGGACTTCTCTGGGGCCAACGTCCTGACTTTC	CATSDWDFSGANVLTF	TRBJ2-6	-	16	TRBV24-1	-
TGCAGCCACGAGACAGGGACCTATGGCTACACCTTC	CSHETGTYGYTF	TRBJ1-2	TRBD1	12	TRBV29-1	-
TGTGCCAGTAGTCGGGACAGAAATAGCAATCAGCCCCAGCATTTT	CASSRDRNSNQPQHF	TRBJ1-5	TRBD1	15	TRBV19	many
TGTGCCAGCAGCTTTTCATGGGGAGAGAACTATGGCTACACCTTC	CASSFSWGENYGYTF	TRBJ1-2	-	15	TRBV5-8	-
TGCGCCAGCAGCCACGGGACAGGGGCCACTGAAGCTTTCTTT	CASSHGTGATEAFF	TRBJ1-1	TRBD1	14	TRBV4-3	few
TGTGCCAGCAGCTGGACTCCCTCGGAGACCCAGTACTTC	CASSWTPSETQYF	TRBJ2-5	-	13	TRBV2	-
TGTGCCTGGACCAGGACAGCAACTAACTATGGCTACACCTTC	CAWTRTATNYGYTF	TRBJ1-2	-	14	TRBV30	-
TGTGCCAGTAGTATCCTCCTAGCGGGCACCGGGGAGCTGTTTTTT	CASSILLAGTGELFF	TRBJ2-2	TRBD2	15	TRBV19	-
TGTGCCTGGAGTGTTTGGGCTAACTATGGCTACACCTTC	CAWSVWANYGYTF	TRBJ1-2	-	13	TRBV30	few
TGTGCCAGCAGCCCTGGCGGTTCCTCTGGGGCCAACGTCCTGACTTTC	CASSPGGSSGANVLTF	TRBJ2-6	-	16	TRBV7-2	few
TGTGCCAGCAGAAACAGGGCAGGCGGAAACACCATATATTTT	CASRNRAGGNTIYF	TRBJ1-3	-	14	TRBV12-3/TRBV12-4	many
TGTGCTAGTGGTTTGCTTGGCAGCAACTATGGCTACACCTTC	CASGLLGSNYGYTF	TRBJ1-2	-	14	TRBV12-5	many
TGTGCCAGCAGCCAGGGGGGGAGTAGCAATCAGCCCCAGCATTTT	CASSQGGSSNQPQHF	TRBJ1-5	TRBD1	15	TRBV7-2	many
TGTGCCAGCAGTGAAAGAGGCAGGGGAGGTTTACAGCCCCAGCATTTT	CASSERGRGGLQPQHF	TRBJ1-5	-	16	TRBV2	many
TGTGCCAGTAGTAACGCCGGACAAGACTACGAGCAGTACTTC	CASSNAGQDYEQYF	TRBJ2-7	-	14	TRBV19	many
TGTGCCAGCAGCAGAGGGACAGGAGGGTTGTCGGAAAACACTGAAGCTTTCTTT	CASSRGTGGLSENTEAFF	TRBJ1-1	TRBD1	18	TRBV12-3/TRBV12-4	many
TGTGCCAGCAGTTTTCCAGGTGGGGCAGGCTACGAGCAGTACTTC	CASSFPGGAGYEQYF	TRBJ2-7	-	15	TRBV7-2	few
TGTGCCACCAGCAGAGTAACAGGGGTGGATTCACCCCTCCACTTT	CATSRVTGVDSPLHF	TRBJ1-6	TRBD1	15	TRBV15	-
TGTGCCAGCTCACCACCCCCGGGACAGCACAACACCGGGGAGCTGTTTTTT	CASSPPPGQHNTGELFF	TRBJ2-2	TRBD1	17	TRBV2	-
TGTGCCAGCAGTCAAGTGGGGACCAACGTCCTGACTTTC	CASSQVGTNVLTF	TRBJ2-6	-	13	TRBV2	-
TGTGCCAGCAGCTTAGCGTCCACCAGGGGTTCACCCCTCCACTTT	CASSLASTRGSPLHF	TRBJ1-6	-	15	TRBV7-9	-
TGTGCCAGCAGTTACGAGCGGGGGGGTCAAGAGACCCAGTACTTC	CASSYERGGQETQYF	TRBJ2-5	TRBD2	15	TRBV6-5	few
TGCAGCGTTGTTGGTGCGGGGGTGACGTGGCAGTACTTC	CSVVGAGVTWQYF	TRBJ2-7	TRBD2	13	TRBV29-1	-
TGCACTGCTTTTCTAGCGGGAGAGAGAAAAAGGGAGACCCAGTACTTC	CTAFLAGERKRETQYF	TRBJ2-5	TRBD2	16	TRBV20-1	-
TGCAGTGCTAGCCCAGGAGGGGGCCCTGAAGCTTTCTTT	CSASPGGGPEAFF	TRBJ1-1	TRBD1	13	TRBV20-1	-
TGTGCCTGGAGTCAGGGCTTGAACACTGAAGCTTTCTTT	CAWSQGLNTEAFF	TRBJ1-1	-	13	TRBV30	few
TGTGCCACCAGCAGAGATCGGCGGGACTGGGAGACCCAGTACTTC	CATSRDRRDWETQYF	TRBJ2-5	-	15	TRBV15	many
TGTGCCAGCAGCCCGCTAGCGGGGAAAGAGACCCAGTACTTC	CASSPLAGKETQYF	TRBJ2-5	TRBD2	14	TRBV6-2/TRBV6-3	-